The present TCR beta chain was sequenced within a study of blood T cell repertoires in COVID-19. The protocol was immunoSEQ multiplex PCR, while the TCRdb copy is restricted to in-frame clones and leaves out a portion. In the table there are 200,000 to 300,000 clones, around 83% of which are singletons. Per germline, CDR1 MNHEY and CDR2 SVGAGI. Trimming left V 0 bases short and J 10 bases short, with 16 bases between. CDR3 length equals 15 residues. The chain uses TRBV6-5 and TRBJ1-5, with D hard to call. This TCR was recovered from a man aged 35 to 55 who had recovered from COVID-19. The sequencing sample was made of peripheral blood. The CDR3: CASSYSGGQGNPQHF. In nucleotides, the CDR3 is TGTGCCAGCAGTTACTCCGGAGGCCAAGGCAATCCCCAGCATTTT.